This T cell receptor beta chain was sequenced during a study of blood T cell repertoires in COVID-19. Study background: The samples span acute and convalescent COVID-19 from the United States, Italy and Spain. In each case, the material was cDNA or gDNA derived from T cells, B-cell-depleted T cells, or PBMCs.

In the authors' methods: How many nucleated cells were present was estimated from reference gene primer amplification. Clones were read by immunoSEQ multiplex PCR, and TCRdb kept only the in-frame ones, dropping some. The V and J calls and clone size are taken from that table; D and trimming were inferred from the DNA. The table has about 110,000 clones, over 75% seen once. V was clipped by 4 bases and J by 0 bases, with 14 bases between them. Germline CDR1 KGHDR, CDR2 SFDVKD. The CDR3 covers 16 residues. Source material: peripheral blood. The receptor's source is a human donor in a cohort sampled during active COVID-19. The rearrangement joins TRBV24-1 to TRBJ1-2; D possibly corresponds to TRBD1 (6 bases). The CDR3 coding sequence is TGTGCCACCAGTGAAAACACAGGGAATGCTAACTATGGCTACACCTTC. This translates into CATSENTGNANYGYTF.